This T cell receptor beta chain was captured by sequencing in a study of cytomegalovirus exposure and HLA in healthy donors. The donors (healthy individuals) were bone marrow donors. Regarding the study as a whole: The investigators catalogued 150 or so TCR beta chains as cytomegalovirus-associated. In an earlier analysis, productive rearrangement rates for most beta V segments clustered near 87% or 30%. It was confirmed in vitro that a few of the CMV-associated chains were specific for CMV antigens.

Germline values: CDR1 SQVTM, CDR2 ANQGSEA. This CDR3 contains 12 residues. Losses at the gene ends were 7 bases for V and 4 bases for J; bases not matched to a gene: 5. With regard to this clone: Antigen specificity is unknown.

This PCR relied on a set of 60 Vbeta primers and 13 Jbeta primers. The assay was immunoSEQ multiplex PCR, and TCRdb's table has in-frame clones only and misses some. This table has under 150,000 clones, 60% to 85% appearing once. V and J are TRBV29-1 and TRBJ1-1, with 8 bases identical to TRBD1. The source of this sequence is a man aged 18 to 29 in good health and CMV-seronegative. The sample taken for sequencing was PBMCs. The DNA for the CDR3 is TGCAGCGGACACAGGGGGGTCACTGAAGCTTTCTTT. This gives the protein CSGHRGVTEAFF.